This entry concerns a single T cell receptor beta chain. Its matching antigen is unknown. This specimen includes other DNA sequences encoding the same CDR3. This sample is drawn from a study of shared clonotypes between healthy human individuals. Study context: Researchers assigned three CD4 naive, three CD4 memory, two CD8 naive and one CD8 memory plate to each donor.

CD45RO-negative, CCR7-positively selected cells formed the naive CD8 fraction, excluding terminally differentiated effector memory CD45RA+ cells. Donors comprised healthy HIV-negative adults lacking recent acute infections or vaccinations. The CDR3 extends over 13 amino acids. After removal of 3 bases from V and 4 bases from J, the junction contained 3 bases not matched to a gene. Germline values: CDR1 GTSNPN, CDR2 SVGIG (reference sequence). Measured with immunoSEQ multiplex PCR; TCRdb has only the in-frame clones, and not every one. The data show roughly 2 million clones, over 85% seen once. Study-level points and caveats: Shared clonotypes across all four donors exceeded non-shared ones in generation probability. Exclusively blood specimens were collected; tissue repertoires likely differ.

The clonotype comes from a man younger than 30 in good health. The chain combines TRBV30 with TRBJ2-7, with 10 nucleotides matching TRBD1. Sequencing was performed on naive CD8+ T cells sorted from blood. The CDR3, as DNA: TGTGCCTGGAGCCCGGGACAGGGGTACGAGCAGTACTTC. Its translation: CAWSPGQGYEQYF.